The clone carrying this TCR beta chain was seen a few times. Its antigen is unidentified. Quantitative barcoded 5'-RACE was used to prepare TCR beta libraries. TCRdb reanalysed the 5' RACE reads using MiXCR and keeps one entry per CDR3 protein. The data hold 650,000 to 800,000 distinct CDR3 sequences, with 15% to 20% observed a single time. The source of the sample is a study of CD8 T cells in ankylosing spondylitis. General observations from the study: A motif of 7 to 9 highly homologous TCR beta variants was seen as apparently characteristic of ankylosing spondylitis blood.

The CDR3 has 17 amino acids. V lost 4 bases and J lost 7, with 23 bases in between. Germline V gene sequence: CDR1 SGHRS, CDR2 YFSETQ. J is TRBJ1-4 and V is TRBV5-1; a possible D gene is TRBD1 (6 bases). Sequenced input: blood, either unsorted or a sorted T cell fraction (not recorded which). The source of this sequence is a male donor with ankylosing spondylitis. The CDR3 loop reads CASSNSKRGVRSEKLFF. The CDR3 DNA is TGCGCCAGCAGCAATTCGAAAAGGGGGGTCCGGAGTGAAAAACTGTTTTTT.